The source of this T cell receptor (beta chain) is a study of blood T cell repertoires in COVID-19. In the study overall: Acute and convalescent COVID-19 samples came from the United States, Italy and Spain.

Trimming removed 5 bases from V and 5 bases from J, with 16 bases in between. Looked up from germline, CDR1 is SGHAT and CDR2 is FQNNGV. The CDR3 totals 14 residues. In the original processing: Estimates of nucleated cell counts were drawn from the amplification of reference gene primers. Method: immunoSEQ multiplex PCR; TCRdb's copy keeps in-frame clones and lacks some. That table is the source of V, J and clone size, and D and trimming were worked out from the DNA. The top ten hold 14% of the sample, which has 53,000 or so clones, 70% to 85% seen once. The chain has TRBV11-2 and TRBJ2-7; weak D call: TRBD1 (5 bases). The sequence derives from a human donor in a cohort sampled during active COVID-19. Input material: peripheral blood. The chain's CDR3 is CASSPWQGADEQYF. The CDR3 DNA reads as TGTGCCAGCAGCCCCTGGCAGGGCGCCGACGAGCAGTACTTC.